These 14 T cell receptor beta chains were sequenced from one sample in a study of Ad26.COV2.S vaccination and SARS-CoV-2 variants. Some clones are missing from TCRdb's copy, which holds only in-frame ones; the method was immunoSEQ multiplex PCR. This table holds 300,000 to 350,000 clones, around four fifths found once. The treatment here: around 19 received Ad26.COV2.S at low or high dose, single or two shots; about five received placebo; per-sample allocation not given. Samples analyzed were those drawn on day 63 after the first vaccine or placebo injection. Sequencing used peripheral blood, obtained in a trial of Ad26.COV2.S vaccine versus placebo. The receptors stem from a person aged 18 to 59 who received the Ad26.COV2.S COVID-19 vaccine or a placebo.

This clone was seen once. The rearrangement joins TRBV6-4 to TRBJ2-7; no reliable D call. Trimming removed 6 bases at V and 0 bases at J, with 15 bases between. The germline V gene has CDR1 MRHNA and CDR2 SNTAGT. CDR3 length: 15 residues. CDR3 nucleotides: TGTGCCAGCAGCTTACAAGAAGACACCTCCTACGAGCAGTACTTC. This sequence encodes CASSLQEDTSYEQYF.

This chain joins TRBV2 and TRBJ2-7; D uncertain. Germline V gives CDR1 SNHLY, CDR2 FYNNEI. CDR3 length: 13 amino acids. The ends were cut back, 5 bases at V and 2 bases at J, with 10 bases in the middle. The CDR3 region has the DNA TGTGCCAGCAGTCTCCAGGTTACCTACGAGCAGTACTTC. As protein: CASSLQVTYEQYF.

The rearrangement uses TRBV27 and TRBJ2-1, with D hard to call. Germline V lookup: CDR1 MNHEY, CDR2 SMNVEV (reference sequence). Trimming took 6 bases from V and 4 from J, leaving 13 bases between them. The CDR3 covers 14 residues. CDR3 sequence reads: CASSLPGPYNEQFF. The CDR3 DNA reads TGTGCCAGCAGCCTACCCGGCCCTTACAATGAGCAGTTCTTC.

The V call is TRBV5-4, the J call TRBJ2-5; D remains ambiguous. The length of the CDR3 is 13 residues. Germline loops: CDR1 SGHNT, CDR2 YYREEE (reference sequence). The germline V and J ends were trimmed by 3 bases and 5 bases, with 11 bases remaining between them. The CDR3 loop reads CASSSEVGETQYF. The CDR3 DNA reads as TGTGCCAGCAGCTCCGAGGTCGGGGAGACCCAGTACTTC.

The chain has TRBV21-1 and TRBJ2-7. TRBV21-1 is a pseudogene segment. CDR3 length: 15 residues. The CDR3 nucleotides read TGTGCCAGCAGCACCCGCCGGGCTTCATCCTACGAGCAGTACTTC. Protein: CASSTRRASSYEQYF.

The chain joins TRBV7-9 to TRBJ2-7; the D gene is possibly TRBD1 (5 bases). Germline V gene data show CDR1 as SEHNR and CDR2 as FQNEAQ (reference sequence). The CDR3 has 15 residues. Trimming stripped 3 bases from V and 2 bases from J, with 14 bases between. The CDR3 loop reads CASSLSWQGPYEQYF. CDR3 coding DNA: TGTGCCAGCAGCTTGAGCTGGCAGGGTCCCTACGAGCAGTACTTC.

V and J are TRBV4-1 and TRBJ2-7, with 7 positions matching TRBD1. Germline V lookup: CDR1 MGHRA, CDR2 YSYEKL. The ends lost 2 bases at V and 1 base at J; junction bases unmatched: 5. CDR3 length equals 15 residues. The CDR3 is CASSQHQGVSYEQYF. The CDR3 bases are TGCGCCAGCAGCCAACATCAGGGGGTGTCCTACGAGCAGTACTTC.

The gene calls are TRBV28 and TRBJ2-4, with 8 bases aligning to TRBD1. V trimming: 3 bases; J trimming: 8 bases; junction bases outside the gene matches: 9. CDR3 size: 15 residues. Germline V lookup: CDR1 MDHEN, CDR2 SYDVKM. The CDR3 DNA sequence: TGTGCCAGCAGTTTCCAGGGGGCTCGGGTAGACATTCAGTACTTC. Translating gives CASSFQGARVDIQYF.

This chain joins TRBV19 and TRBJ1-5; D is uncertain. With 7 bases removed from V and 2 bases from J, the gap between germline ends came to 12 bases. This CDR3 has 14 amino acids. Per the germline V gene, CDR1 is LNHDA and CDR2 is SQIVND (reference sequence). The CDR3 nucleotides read TGTGCCAGTAAACGGGGTTTAGGCAATCAGCCCCAGCATTTT. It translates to CASKRGLGNQPQHF.

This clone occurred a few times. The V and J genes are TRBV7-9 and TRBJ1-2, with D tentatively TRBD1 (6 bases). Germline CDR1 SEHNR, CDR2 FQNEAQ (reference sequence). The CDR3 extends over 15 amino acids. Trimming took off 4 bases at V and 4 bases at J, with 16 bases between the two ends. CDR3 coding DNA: TGTGCCAGCAGCTCAACCGACAGGCCCATCTATGGCTACACCTTC. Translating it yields CASSSTDRPIYGYTF. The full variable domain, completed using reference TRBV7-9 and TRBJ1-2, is DTGVSQNPRHKITKRGQNVTFRCDPISEHNRLYWYRQTLGQGPEFLTYFQNEAQLEKSRLLSDRFSAERPKGSFSTLEIQRTEQGDSAMYLCASSSTDRPIYGYTFGSGTRLTVV.

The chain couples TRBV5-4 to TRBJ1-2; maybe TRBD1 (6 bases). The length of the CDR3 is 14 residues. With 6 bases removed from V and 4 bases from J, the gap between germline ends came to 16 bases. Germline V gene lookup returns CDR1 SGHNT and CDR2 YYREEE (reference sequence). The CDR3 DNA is TGTGCCAGCAACCTGGAAGTAGGGGGCTATGGCTACACCTTC. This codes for CASNLEVGGYGYTF.

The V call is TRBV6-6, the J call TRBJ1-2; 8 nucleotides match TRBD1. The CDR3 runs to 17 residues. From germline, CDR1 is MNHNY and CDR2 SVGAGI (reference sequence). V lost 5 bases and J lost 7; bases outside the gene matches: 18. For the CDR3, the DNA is TGTGCCAGCAGTCAGCTAGGGACAGGCATCCTAGGGGGTGGCTACACCTTC. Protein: CASSQLGTGILGGGYTF.

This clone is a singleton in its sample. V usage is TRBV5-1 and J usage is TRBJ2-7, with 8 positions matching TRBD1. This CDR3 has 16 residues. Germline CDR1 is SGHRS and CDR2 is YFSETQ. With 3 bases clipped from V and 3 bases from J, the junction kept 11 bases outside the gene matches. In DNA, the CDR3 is TGCGCCAGCAGCTACCTACCCGGACAGGGAATCTACGAGCAGTACTTC. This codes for CASSYLPGQGIYEQYF.

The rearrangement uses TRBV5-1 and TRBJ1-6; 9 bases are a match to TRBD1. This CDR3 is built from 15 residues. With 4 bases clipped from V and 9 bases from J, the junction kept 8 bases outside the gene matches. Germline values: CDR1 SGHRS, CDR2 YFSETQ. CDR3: CASSRQGTGSSPLHF. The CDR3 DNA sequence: TGCGCCAGCAGCCGCCAAGGGACAGGGAGTTCACCCCTCCACTTT.